This passage covers 2 T cell receptor beta chains from one sample sequenced in a study of T cell repertoires and HLA-DP antigens. Clones were read by immunoSEQ multiplex PCR, and TCRdb kept only the in-frame ones, dropping some. The sample has more than 90,000 clones, about 92% seen once; the top ten hold around 0.25%. Antigen specificity for these receptors is unknown. The specimen sequenced was CD4+ T cells from PBMCs. The receptors originated from a woman aged 18-29 years in good health and CMV-seronegative.

This clone showed up just once. The chain recombines TRBV28 with TRBJ2-4; 7 bases align to TRBD2. This CDR3 is 13 amino acids long. The V gene's germline CDR1 is MDHEN and CDR2 SYDVKM. The V and J ends lost 6 bases and 4 bases, in that order; junction bases with no gene match: 3. The CDR3 coding sequence is TGTGCCAGCAGGGGGGAGGGAAAAAACATTCAGTACTTC. Its translation is CASRGEGKNIQYF.

The rearrangement uses TRBV6-1 and TRBJ1-3, with 8 bases fitting TRBD1. J gave up 4 bases and V 3 bases, and 5 bases lay outside the gene matches. From germline, CDR1 is MNHNS and CDR2 SASEGT. This CDR3 region has 15 residues. CDR3 DNA: TGTGCCAGCAGTGATCGACAGGGGTGGGGAAACACCATATATTTT. Translated, it gives CASSDRQGWGNTIYF.